This T cell receptor (beta chain) comes out of a study of blood T cell repertoires in COVID-19. Study in general: The study drew acute and convalescent COVID-19 samples from the United States, Italy and Spain.

The CDR3 runs 18 residues. Germline CDR1 and CDR2: SGHRS and YFSETQ. The junction had 9 bases not matched to a gene; V was cut back by 4 bases and J by 0 bases. In the authors' workflow: Reference gene primer amplification in the assay estimated nucleated cell counts. Produced via immunoSEQ multiplex PCR; TCRdb's table is partial and in-frame only. V, J and clone size were drawn from that table, and D and trimming were deduced from the DNA. The sample shows tens of thousands of clones, more than 85% of them seen only once. Sequenced material: peripheral blood. The V gene is TRBV5-1, the J gene TRBJ2-7; 14 nucleotides match TRBD2. The sequence derives from a woman between 65 and 79 years old with active COVID-19. CDR3 loop: CASSAGTSGSTTSYEQYF. The CDR3 bases are TGCGCCAGCAGCGCCGGGACTAGCGGGAGTACGACCTCCTACGAGCAGTACTTC.